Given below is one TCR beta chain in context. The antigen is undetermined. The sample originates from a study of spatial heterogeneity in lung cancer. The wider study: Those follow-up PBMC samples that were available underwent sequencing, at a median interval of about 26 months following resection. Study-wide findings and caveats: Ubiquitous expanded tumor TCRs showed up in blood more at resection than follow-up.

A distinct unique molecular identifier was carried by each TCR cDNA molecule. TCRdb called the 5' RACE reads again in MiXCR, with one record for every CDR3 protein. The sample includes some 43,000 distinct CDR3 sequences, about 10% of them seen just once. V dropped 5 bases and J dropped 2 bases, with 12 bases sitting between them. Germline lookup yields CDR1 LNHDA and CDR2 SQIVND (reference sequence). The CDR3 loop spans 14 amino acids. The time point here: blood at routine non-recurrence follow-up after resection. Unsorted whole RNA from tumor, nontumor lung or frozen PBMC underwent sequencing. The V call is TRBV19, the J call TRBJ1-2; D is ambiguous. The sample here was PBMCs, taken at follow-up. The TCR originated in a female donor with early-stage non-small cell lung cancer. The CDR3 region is CASSSLGRNYGYTF. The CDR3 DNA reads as TGTGCCAGTAGTTCACTCGGCCGAAACTATGGCTACACCTTC.